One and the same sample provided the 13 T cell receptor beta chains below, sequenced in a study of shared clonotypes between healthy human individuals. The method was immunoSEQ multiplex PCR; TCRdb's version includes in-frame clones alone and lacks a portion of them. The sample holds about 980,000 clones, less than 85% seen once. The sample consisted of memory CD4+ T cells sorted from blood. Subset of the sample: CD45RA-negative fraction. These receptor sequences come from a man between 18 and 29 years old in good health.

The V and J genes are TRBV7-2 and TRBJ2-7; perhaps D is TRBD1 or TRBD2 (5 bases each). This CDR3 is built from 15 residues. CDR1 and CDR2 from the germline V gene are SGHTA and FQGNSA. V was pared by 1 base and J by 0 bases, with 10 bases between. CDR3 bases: TGTGCCAGCAGCTTAGGAGGGGTCAGCTCCTACGAGCAGTACTTC. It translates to CASSLGGVSSYEQYF. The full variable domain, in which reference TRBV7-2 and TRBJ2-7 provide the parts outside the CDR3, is GAGVSQSPSNKVTEKGKDVELRCDPISGHTALYWYRQSLGQGLEFLIYFQGNSAPDKSGLPSDRFSAERTGGSVSTLTIQRTQQEDSAVYLCASSLGGVSSYEQYFGPGTRLTVT.

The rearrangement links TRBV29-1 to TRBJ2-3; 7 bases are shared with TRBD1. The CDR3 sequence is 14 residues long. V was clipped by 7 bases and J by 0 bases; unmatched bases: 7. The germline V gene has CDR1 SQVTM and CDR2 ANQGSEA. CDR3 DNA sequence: TGCAGCGCATATTCAGGGGGAAGCACAGATACGCAGTATTTT. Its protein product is CSAYSGGSTDTQYF.

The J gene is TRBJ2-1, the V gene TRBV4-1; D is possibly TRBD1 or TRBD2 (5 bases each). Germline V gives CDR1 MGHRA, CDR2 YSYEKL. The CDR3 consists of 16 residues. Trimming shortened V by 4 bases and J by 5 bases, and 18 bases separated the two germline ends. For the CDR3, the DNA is TGCGCCAGCAGCCGCCTCCCGGGGCGGTGGGACAATGAGCAGTTCTTC. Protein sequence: CASSRLPGRWDNEQFF.

CDR3 loop: CATSRDGRDATNEKLFF. The DNA for the CDR3 is TGTGCCACCAGCAGAGATGGCAGGGACGCAACTAATGAAAAACTGTTTTTT. V usage is TRBV15 and J usage is TRBJ1-4; D might be TRBD1 (5 bases). Looked up from germline, CDR1 is LNHNV and CDR2 is YYDKDF (reference sequence). CDR3 length: 17 residues. With 0 bases removed from V and 0 bases from J, the gap between germline ends came to 11 bases.

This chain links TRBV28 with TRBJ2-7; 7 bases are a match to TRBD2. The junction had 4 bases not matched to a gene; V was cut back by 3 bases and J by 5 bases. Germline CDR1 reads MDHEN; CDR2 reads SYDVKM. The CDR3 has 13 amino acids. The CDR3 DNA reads TGTGCCAGCAGTTTGACGGCGGGGGACGAGCAGTACTTC. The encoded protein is CASSLTAGDEQYF. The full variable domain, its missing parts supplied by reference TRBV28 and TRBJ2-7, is DVKVTQSSRYLVKRTGEKVFLECVQDMDHENMFWYRQDPGLGLRLIYFSYDVKMKEKGDIPEGYSVSREKKERFSLILESASTNQTSMYLCASSLTAGDEQYFGPGTRLTVT.

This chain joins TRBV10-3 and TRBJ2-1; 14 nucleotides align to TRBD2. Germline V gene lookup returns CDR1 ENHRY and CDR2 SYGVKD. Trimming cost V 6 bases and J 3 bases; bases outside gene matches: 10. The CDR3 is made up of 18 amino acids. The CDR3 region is CAISKVIGLAGGYNEQFF. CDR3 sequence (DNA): TGTGCCATCAGCAAGGTTATTGGACTAGCGGGGGGCTACAATGAGCAGTTCTTC.

CDR3 coding DNA: TGCGCCAGCAGCCAAGATCCGGCTACAGGACGACTGTTTTTT. As protein: CASSQDPATGRLFF. V gene TRBV4-1 combines with J gene TRBJ1-4; a weak D match, TRBD1 (5 bases). V shed 0 bases and J shed 13 bases, with 15 bases lying between them. Germline CDR1 and CDR2: MGHRA and YSYEKL. This CDR3 is built from 14 residues.

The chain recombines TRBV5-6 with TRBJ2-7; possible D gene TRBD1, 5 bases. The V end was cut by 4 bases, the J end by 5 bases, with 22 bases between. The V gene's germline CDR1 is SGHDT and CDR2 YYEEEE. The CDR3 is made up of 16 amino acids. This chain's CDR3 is CASSHGRPPRVDEQYF. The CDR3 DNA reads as TGTGCCAGCAGCCACGGAAGACCCCCCAGGGTGGACGAGCAGTACTTC.

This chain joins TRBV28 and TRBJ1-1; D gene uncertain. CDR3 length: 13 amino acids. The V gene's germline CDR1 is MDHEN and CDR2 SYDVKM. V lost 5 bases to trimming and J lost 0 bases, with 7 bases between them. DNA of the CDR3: TGTGCCAGCAGTCAAAATATGAACACTGAAGCTTTCTTT. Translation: CASSQNMNTEAFF.

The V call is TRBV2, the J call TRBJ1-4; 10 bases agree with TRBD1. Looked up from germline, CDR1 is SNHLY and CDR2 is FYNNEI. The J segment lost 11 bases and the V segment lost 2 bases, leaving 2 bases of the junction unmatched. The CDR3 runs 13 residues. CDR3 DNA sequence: TGTGCCAGCAGTGAAACGGACAGGGGGAAACTGTTTTTT. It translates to CASSETDRGKLFF.

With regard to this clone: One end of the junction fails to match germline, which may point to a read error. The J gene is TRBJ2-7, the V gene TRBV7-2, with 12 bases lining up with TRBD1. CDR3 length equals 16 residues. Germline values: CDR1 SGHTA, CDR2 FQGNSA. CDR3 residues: CASSLAGQGASHEQYF. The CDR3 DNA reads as TGTGCCAGCAGCTTAGCGGGACAGGGGGCCTCCCACGAGCAGTACTTC.

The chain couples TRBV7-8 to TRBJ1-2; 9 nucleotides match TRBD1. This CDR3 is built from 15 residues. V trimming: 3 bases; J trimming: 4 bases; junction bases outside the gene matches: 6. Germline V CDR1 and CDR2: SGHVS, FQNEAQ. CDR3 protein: CASSFSGTGSYGYTF. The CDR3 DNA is TGTGCCAGCAGCTTCTCCGGGACAGGGAGCTATGGCTACACCTTC.

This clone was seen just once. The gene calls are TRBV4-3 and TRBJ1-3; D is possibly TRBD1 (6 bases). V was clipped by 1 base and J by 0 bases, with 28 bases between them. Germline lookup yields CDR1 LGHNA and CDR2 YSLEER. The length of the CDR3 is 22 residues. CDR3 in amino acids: CASSQVMLFLGGVRISGNTIYF. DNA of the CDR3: TGCGCCAGCAGCCAAGTGATGTTGTTTTTGGGGGGCGTACGGATCTCTGGAAACACCATATATTTT.